These 5 T cell receptor beta chains were all obtained from the same sample, sequenced in a study of T cell changes during pregnancy in multiple sclerosis. This table comes from immunoSEQ multiplex PCR, and its TCRdb copy is limited to in-frame clones, with some not included. This sample has about 110,000 clones; about 90% occur once, and the top ten carry 0.78%. Sequences were derived from peripheral blood, sampled in the third trimester of pregnancy. The receptors shown here come from a female donor in good health, enrolled as a control in a pregnancy study.

The chain uses TRBV7-2 and TRBJ1-2; 7 nucleotides line up with TRBD1. This CDR3 is 12 amino acids long. Unmatched junction bases numbered 5, after V lost 5 bases and J lost 8 bases. Per germline, CDR1 SGHTA and CDR2 FQGNSA. The CDR3: CASSLTGWGYTF. The CDR3 region has the DNA TGTGCCAGCAGCCTGACAGGGTGGGGCTACACCTTC.

The chain is built from TRBV7-8 and TRBJ2-7; D is uncertain. Germline CDR1 and CDR2: SGHVS and FQNEAQ. The CDR3 spans 16 residues. Trimming cost V 0 bases and J 7 bases, with 19 bases left between them. Written as DNA, the CDR3 is TGTGCCAGCAGCTTAGCGTTAACGGGTCTACGATTAGAGCAGTACTTC. Residues: CASSLALTGLRLEQYF. The full variable domain, its missing parts supplied by reference TRBV7-8 and TRBJ2-7, is GAGVSQSPRYKVAKRGQDVALRCDPISGHVSLFWYQQALGQGPEFLTYFQNEAQLDKSGLPSDRFFAERPEGSVSTLKIQRTQQEDSAVYLCASSLALTGLRLEQYFGPGTRLTVT.

The chain links TRBV19 to TRBJ2-4; 8 nucleotides agree with TRBD1. V dropped 6 bases and J dropped 1; count of bases not matched to a gene: 8. Germline lookup yields CDR1 LNHDA and CDR2 SQIVND (reference sequence). The CDR3 extends over 16 amino acids. CDR3 protein: CASRDRGIMAKNIQYF. The CDR3 coding sequence is TGTGCCAGTAGAGACAGGGGAATAATGGCCAAAAACATTCAGTACTTC.

The V gene is TRBV6-6, the J gene TRBJ1-4; possibly TRBD1 for D (6 bases). Germline loops: CDR1 MNHNY, CDR2 SVGAGI (reference sequence). The CDR3 extends over 14 amino acids. V dropped 2 bases and J dropped 6 bases, with 10 bases sitting between them. Here the CDR3 DNA reads TGTGCCAGCAGTTACCGGGCAGGGGATGAAAAACTGTTTTTT. It is translated as CASSYRAGDEKLFF.

CDR3 sequence (DNA): TGTGCCAGTAGTATCAACAGTGCGAACACTGAAGCTTTCTTT. Translated: CASSINSANTEAFF. The rearrangement uses TRBV19 and TRBJ1-1; no firm D call. Trimming stripped 3 bases from V and 1 base from J, with 9 bases between. Looked up from germline, CDR1 is LNHDA and CDR2 is SQIVND (reference sequence). This CDR3 comprises 14 residues.